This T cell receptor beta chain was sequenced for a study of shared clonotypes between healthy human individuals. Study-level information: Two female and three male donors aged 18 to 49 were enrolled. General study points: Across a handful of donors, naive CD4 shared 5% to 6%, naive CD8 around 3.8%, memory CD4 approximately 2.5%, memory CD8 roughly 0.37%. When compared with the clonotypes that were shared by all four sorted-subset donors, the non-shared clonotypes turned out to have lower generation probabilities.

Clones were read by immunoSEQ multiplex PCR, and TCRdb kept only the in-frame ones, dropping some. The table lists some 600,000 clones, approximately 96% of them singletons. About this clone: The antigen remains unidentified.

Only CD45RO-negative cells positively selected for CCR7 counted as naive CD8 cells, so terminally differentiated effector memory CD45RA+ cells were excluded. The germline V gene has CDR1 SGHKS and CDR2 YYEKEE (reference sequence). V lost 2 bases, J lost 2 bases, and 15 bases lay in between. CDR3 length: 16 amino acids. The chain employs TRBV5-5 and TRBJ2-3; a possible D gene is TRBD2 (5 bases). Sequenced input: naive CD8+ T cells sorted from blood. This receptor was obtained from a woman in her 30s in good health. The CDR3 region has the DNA TGTGCCAGCAGCTTTGAGGGTTGGAGTATCACAGATACGCAGTATTTT. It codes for CASSFEGWSITDTQYF. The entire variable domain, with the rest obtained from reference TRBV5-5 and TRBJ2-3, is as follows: DAGVTQSPTHLIKTRGQQVTLRCSPISGHKSVSWYQQVLGQGPQFIFQYYEKEERGRGNFPDRFSARQFPNYSSELNVNALLLGDSALYLCASSFEGWSITDTQYFGPGTRLTVL.